Included here is one T cell receptor (beta chain) sequence, with context. No cognate antigen has been identified for it. Base qualities are not recorded, but no much larger clone differs from it by a single base. The sample belongs to a study of blood T cell repertoires in COVID-19 (dated by TCRdb to the early 2020s). Regarding the study in general: Samples covering the acute and convalescent phases of COVID-19 were provided by collaborators in the United States, Italy and Spain. The prospective study material was composed of cDNA or gDNA derived from T cells, B-cell-depleted T cells, or PBMCs. The dataset comprised deeply sampled blood TCRbeta repertoires from subjects exposed to, actively infected with, or recovered from COVID-19. A freely available public database, intended as a resource for researchers studying the immune response to SARS-CoV-2, is where the repertoires were released. The samples were drawn from the first 160 participants of the ongoing ImmuneRACE study and from 1,254 subjects provided by 6 global collaborators. Nearly every sample came with metadata listing a de-identified subject ID, COVID-19 status, age in years and sex. Where available, HLA class I and class II types were taken from metadata supplied by the sample provider and were not determined by assay-based typing.

The CDR3 has 11 amino acids, counting the end cysteine and phenylalanine. Only the CDR3 DNA is retained, 33 bases long and in frame from the first base. CDR1 and CDR2 were assigned from the germline V gene as SGDLS and YYNGEE. V was cut back by 0 bases and J by 8 bases, leaving a gap of 5 bases between them. TCRbeta CDR3 regions were amplified from genomic DNA using the immunoSEQ Assay, a bias-controlled multiplex PCR. Regarding the original processing steps: The number of nucleated cells in each sample was estimated by amplification of reference gene primers within the assay. To quantify the absolute abundance of each unique TCRbeta CDR3 rearrangement, sequence reads were collapsed and filtered. Productive Simpson clonality was computed per sample as the square root of Simpson's diversity index over productive rearrangements. This immuneACCESS table, as held by TCRdb, lists in-frame sequences with V and J called but not all clones. Of the missing ones, under half trace to an unresolved V gene in checked studies; the others have no known cause. V and J calls and clone size come straight from that table; D and trimming were deduced from the DNA. Across this sample there are 250,000 to 350,000 clones, with roughly 87% seen only once. The top ten clones comprise approximately 8.5% of the sample.

Whole blood was collected in K2EDTA tubes by collaborating institutions according to the institutions' own protocols. For TCRbeta analysis, collaborator samples were shipped as frozen whole blood, as isolated PBMCs, or as DNA extracted from either sample type. Broad study findings and their caveats: The quantity of clinical and demographic metadata differed by source and by participant and was supplied without curation.

This sequence originates from a man younger than 35 with active or convalescent COVID-19. The chain links TRBV9 with TRBJ1-2; the D gene remains uncertain. Sequencing input: peripheral blood. The CDR3 reads CASSVGQGYTF. The DNA reads as follows: TGTGCCAGCAGCGTAGGACAAGGCTACACCTTC.